Listed below are T cell receptor beta chains from one sample, sequenced in a study of graft-versus-host responses after intestinal transplantation. The method was immunoSEQ multiplex PCR; TCRdb's version includes in-frame clones alone and lacks a portion of them. The data hold about 70,000 clones, with 94% observed a single time. Their antigen targets remain unknown. Sample: unstimulated CD8+ T cells sorted from spleen or lymph node cells, taken before intestinal transplant. These receptor sequences come from a human donor who received an intestinal transplant. Both conserved end residues are part of each CDR3. The D gene is left open where the match is weak. Clone size is stated in some rows and not others, as once, few, many or a class when expanded.

V gene	D gene	clone size	J gene	CDR3 DNA	CDR3 protein
TRBV2	TRBD1	.	TRBJ2-1	TGTGCCAAAAGACAGGGGCTCTACAATGAGCAGTTCTTC	CAKRQGLYNEQFF
TRBV10-3	.	.	TRBJ2-1	TGTGCCATCAGTGGGGGATCCGTGGGGGGCTCCTACAATGAGCAGTTCTTC	CAISGGSVGGSYNEQFF
TRBV4-1	.	.	TRBJ1-5	TGCGCCAGCAGCCAAGAGGACACGTATAGCAATCAGCCCCAGCATTTT	CASSQEDTYSNQPQHF
TRBV5-6	.	.	TRBJ1-3	TGTGCCAGCAGCCCCGGACGAGCTGGAAACACCATATATTTT	CASSPGRAGNTIYF
TRBV14	.	.	TRBJ1-1	TGTGCCAGCAGCCAAGATAGGGGCGACACTGAAGCTTTCTTT	CASSQDRGDTEAFF
TRBV27	TRBD2	.	TRBJ2-2	TGTGCCAGCAGCCACGGGAGGCCAGCCGGGGAGCTGTTTTTT	CASSHGRPAGELFF
TRBV7-3	TRBD2	.	TRBJ2-1	TGTGCCAGCAGCTTAGGGGGGGATGAGCAGTTCTTC	CASSLGGDEQFF
TRBV14	TRBD1	.	TRBJ2-5	TGTGCCAGCAGCCAAGTCGAGACAGGGGGATTAAAGACCCAGTACTTC	CASSQVETGGLKTQYF
TRBV27	.	.	TRBJ1-4	TGTGCCAGCAGTTTTTGGGGGGAAGGGGAAAAACTGTTTTTT	CASSFWGEGEKLFF
TRBV19	TRBD1	few	TRBJ1-4	TGTGCCAGTAGTAAGGAGACAGGGCCCCGGATTTTT	CASSKETGPRIF
TRBV7-8	.	.	TRBJ2-1	TGTGCCAGCAGCTTAGTACAGTGGTCCAGGGCCCCATCAAGCTCCTACAATGAGCAGTTCTTC	CASSLVQWSRAPSSSYNEQFF
TRBV10-3	.	.	TRBJ1-1	TGTGCCATCAGTGAGGCTGGGGCCGAAGCTTTCTTT	CAISEAGAEAFF
TRBV7-6	.	.	TRBJ1-1	TGTGCCAGCAGCTTAGGGGTGGGAAGATTGAACACTGAAGCTTTCTTT	CASSLGVGRLNTEAFF
TRBV5-1	TRBD1	.	TRBJ2-7	TGCGCCAGCAGCTTCACAGGGGACGAGCAGTACTTC	CASSFTGDEQYF
TRBV4-1	.	.	TRBJ1-4	TGCGCCAGCAAGACTTTGGGAGGGGATGAAAAACTGTTTTTT	CASKTLGGDEKLFF
TRBV5-4	.	.	TRBJ2-1	TGTGCCAGCAGCTTATTAACCGGCTACAATGAGCAGTTCTTC	CASSLLTGYNEQFF
TRBV7-8	TRBD1	.	TRBJ1-1	TGTGCCAGCAGCCCCAACACCGGGACAGGGGGGGCTGAAGCTTTCTTT	CASSPNTGTGGAEAFF
TRBV12-5	.	.	TRBJ1-1	TGTGCTAGTGGTTTACCTCGCGAGAACACTGAAGCTTTCTTT	CASGLPRENTEAFF
TRBV4-1	.	.	TRBJ2-7	TGCGCCAGCAGTCCCTGGCTCCGCTACGAGCAGTACTTC	CASSPWLRYEQYF
TRBV27	.	.	TRBJ2-7	TGTGCCAGCAGCCAACGGGGCGGTACCTACGAGCAGTACTTC	CASSQRGGTYEQYF
TRBV25-1	.	.	TRBJ2-5	TGTGCCAGCAGTGAAGGTTCAGGGTGGGAGACCCAGTACTTC	CASSEGSGWETQYF
TRBV4-2	.	once	TRBJ2-1	TGTGCCAGCAGCCAGAAGACGGGTGTTGGGAGCAATGAGCAGTTCTTC	CASSQKTGVGSNEQFF
TRBV4-1	.	.	TRBJ2-7	TGCGCCAGCAGCCGGGCGCGGGACTCAGAGAACTACGAGCAGTACTTC	CASSRARDSENYEQYF
TRBV5-1	TRBD2	.	TRBJ2-3	TGCGCCAGCAGCTTGGTGGCTAGCGGGAGTATGGGTACAGATACGCAGTATTTT	CASSLVASGSMGTDTQYF
TRBV6-1	.	.	TRBJ1-2	TGTGCCAGCAGTGAAATGCCTCAGTCCACCTTC	CASSEMPQSTF
TRBV27	.	.	TRBJ1-2	TGTGCCAGCAGTCCCTCGTGGGCAGGCCAATATGGCTACACCTTC	CASSPSWAGQYGYTF
TRBV15	.	.	TRBJ1-1	TGTGCCACCAGAGGCCTGAACACTGAAGCTTTCTTT	CATRGLNTEAFF
TRBV5-1	TRBD2	.	TRBJ2-1	TGCGCCAGCAGCTTGGGACTAGCGGGAGCCAATGAGCAGTTCTTC	CASSLGLAGANEQFF
TRBV6-5	.	.	TRBJ1-5	TGTGCCAGCAGTTTCTATTCAGGGGATAGCAATCAGCCCCAGCATTTT	CASSFYSGDSNQPQHF
TRBV5-6	TRBD2	.	TRBJ2-5	TGTGCCAGCAGCTCGGGACTAACCTCAGAGACCCAGTACTTC	CASSSGLTSETQYF
TRBV7-6	.	.	TRBJ1-1	TGTGCCAGCAGCTTAGGGATTTTCGGCACGGACACTGAAGCTTTCTTT	CASSLGIFGTDTEAFF
TRBV7-8	TRBD1	.	TRBJ1-1	TGTGCCAGCAGCCCACGGACAGGTTGGGCTGAAGCTTTCTTT	CASSPRTGWAEAFF
TRBV27	.	.	TRBJ2-7	TGTGCCAGCAGTTTGTATAAGGCCTACGAGCAGTACTTC	CASSLYKAYEQYF
TRBV11-2	.	.	TRBJ2-7	TGTGCCAGCAGCTTAGATCGACGGGAGTGGGGCTCCTACGAGCAGTACTTC	CASSLDRREWGSYEQYF
TRBV9	.	.	TRBJ1-2	TGTGCCAGCAGCGTAGGGACAGACTATGGCTACACCTTC	CASSVGTDYGYTF
TRBV27	TRBD1	.	TRBJ2-7	TGTGCCAGCAGCTTGCTGACAGGGTCTTCCTACGAGCAGTACTTC	CASSLLTGSSYEQYF
TRBV27	.	.	TRBJ2-1	TGTGCCAGCAGTTTACCCTCCGACCCGGGTGTAGACCCAAGCTCCTACAATGAGCAGTTCTTC	CASSLPSDPGVDPSSYNEQFF
TRBV19	TRBD1	.	TRBJ1-5	TGTGCCAGTAGAGAGACAGGGGTAATAAGTCAGCCCCAGCATTTT	CASRETGVISQPQHF
TRBV6-5	.	.	TRBJ1-2	TGTGCCAGCAGTGAGTCATTCGGGTACACCTTC	CASSESFGYTF
TRBV11-2	.	.	TRBJ1-1	TGTGCCAGCAGCTTATCGAGCTCTGAAGCTTTCTTT	CASSLSSSEAFF
TRBV9	.	.	TRBJ1-1	TGTGCCAGCAGCCCCCTGGGCCTAAACACTGAAGCTTTCTTT	CASSPLGLNTEAFF
TRBV27	.	.	TRBJ1-2	TGTGCCAGCAGTTTAACAGGGACCTATGGCTACACCTTC	CASSLTGTYGYTF
TRBV27	.	.	TRBJ2-7	TGTGCCAGCAGGGATGATGACTACGAGCAGTACTTC	CASRDDDYEQYF